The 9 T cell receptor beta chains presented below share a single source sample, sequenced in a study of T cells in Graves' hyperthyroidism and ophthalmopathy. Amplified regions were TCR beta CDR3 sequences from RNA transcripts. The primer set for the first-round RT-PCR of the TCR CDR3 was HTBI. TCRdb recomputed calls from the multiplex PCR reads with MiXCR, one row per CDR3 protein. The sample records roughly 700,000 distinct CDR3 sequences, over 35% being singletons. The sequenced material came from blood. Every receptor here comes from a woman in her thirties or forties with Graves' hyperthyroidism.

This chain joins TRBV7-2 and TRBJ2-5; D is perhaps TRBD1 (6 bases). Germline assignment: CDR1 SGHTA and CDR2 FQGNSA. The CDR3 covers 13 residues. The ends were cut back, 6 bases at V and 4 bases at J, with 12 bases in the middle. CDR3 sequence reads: CASSPGQRETQYF. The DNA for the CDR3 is TGTGCCAGCAGTCCTGGACAGAGAGAGACCCAGTACTTC.

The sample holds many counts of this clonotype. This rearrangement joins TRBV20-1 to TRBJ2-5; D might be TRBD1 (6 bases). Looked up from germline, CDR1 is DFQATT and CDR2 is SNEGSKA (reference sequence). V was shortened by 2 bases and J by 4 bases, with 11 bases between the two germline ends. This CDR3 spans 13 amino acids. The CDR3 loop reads CSARRTGLETQYF. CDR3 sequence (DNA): TGCAGTGCTAGACGCACAGGGTTAGAGACCCAGTACTTC.

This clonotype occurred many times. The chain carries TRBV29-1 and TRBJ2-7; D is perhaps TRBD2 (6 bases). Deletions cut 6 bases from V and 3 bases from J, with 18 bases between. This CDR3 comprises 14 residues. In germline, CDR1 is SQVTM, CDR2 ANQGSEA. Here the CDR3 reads CSVYGGDRDYEQYF. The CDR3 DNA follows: TGCAGCGTGTACGGCGGGGACCGAGACTACGAGCAGTACTTC.

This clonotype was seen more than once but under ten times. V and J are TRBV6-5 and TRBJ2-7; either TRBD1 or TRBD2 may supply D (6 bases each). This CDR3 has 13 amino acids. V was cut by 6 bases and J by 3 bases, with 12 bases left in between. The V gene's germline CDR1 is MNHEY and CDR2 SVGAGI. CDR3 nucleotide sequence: TGTGCCAGCAGGGTACAGGGAGGCTACGAGCAGTACTTC. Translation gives CASRVQGGYEQYF.

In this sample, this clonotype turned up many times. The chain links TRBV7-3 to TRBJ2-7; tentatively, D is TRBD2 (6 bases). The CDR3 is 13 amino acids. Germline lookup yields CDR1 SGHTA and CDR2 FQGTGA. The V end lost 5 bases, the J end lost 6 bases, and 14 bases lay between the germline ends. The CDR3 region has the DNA TGTGCCAGCAGCCGGGAGACAGCCGGCGAGCAGTACTTC. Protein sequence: CASSRETAGEQYF.

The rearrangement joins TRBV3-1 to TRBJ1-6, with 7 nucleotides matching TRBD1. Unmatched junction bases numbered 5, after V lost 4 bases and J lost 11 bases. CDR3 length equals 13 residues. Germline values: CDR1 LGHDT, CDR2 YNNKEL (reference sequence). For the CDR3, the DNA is TGTGCCAGCAGCCCACAGGGGTATACACCCCTCCACTTT. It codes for CASSPQGYTPLHF.

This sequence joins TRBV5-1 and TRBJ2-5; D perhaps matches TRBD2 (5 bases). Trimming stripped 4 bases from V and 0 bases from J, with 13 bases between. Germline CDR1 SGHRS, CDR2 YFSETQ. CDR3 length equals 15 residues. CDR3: CASSLGLAHQETQYF. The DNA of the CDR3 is TGCGCCAGCAGCCTTGGTTTAGCGCACCAAGAGACCCAGTACTTC.

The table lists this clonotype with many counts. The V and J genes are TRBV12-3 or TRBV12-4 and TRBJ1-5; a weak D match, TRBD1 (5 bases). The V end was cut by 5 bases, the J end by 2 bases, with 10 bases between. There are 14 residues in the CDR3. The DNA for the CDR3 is TGTGCCAGCAGTGGGGCGGTAGGCAATCAGCCCCAGCATTTT. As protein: CASSGAVGNQPQHF.

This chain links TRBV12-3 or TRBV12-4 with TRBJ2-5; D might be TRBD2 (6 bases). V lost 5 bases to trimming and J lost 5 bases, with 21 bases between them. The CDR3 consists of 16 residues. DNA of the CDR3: TGTGCCAGCAGTCCTCGGGGTATTGTGGGAGGCGAGACCCAGTACTTC. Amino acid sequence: CASSPRGIVGGETQYF.